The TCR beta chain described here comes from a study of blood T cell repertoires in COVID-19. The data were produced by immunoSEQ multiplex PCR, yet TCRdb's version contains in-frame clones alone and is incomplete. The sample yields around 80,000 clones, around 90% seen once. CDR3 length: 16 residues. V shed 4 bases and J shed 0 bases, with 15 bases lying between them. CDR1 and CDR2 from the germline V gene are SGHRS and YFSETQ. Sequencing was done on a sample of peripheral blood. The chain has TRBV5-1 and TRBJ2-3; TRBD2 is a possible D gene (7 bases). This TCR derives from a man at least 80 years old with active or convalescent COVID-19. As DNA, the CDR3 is TGCGCCAGCAGCGGGGGGGACATTTTAAGCACAGATACGCAGTATTTT. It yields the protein CASSGGDILSTDTQYF.